This entry lists 15 T cell receptor beta chains sequenced from one sample in a study of blood T cell repertoires in COVID-19 (dated by TCRdb to about 2020). The receptor library was made with the immunoSEQ multiplex PCR assay. The table was pulled from immuneACCESS by TCRdb, which kept in-frame rearrangements only. Such tables lose some clones; where checked, under half of the loss comes from unresolved V genes, and the rest has no known cause. The sample yields about 120,000 clones; about nine tenths were counted once. The ten biggest clones cover 4% to 5% of the sample. Material: peripheral blood. The receptors here all came from a man in his 60s with COVID-19, enrolled during active disease.

V usage is TRBV3-1 (or the pseudogene TRBV3-2) and J usage is TRBJ2-5; D perhaps matches TRBD2 (6 bases). The V gene lost 2 bases and the J gene lost 4 bases, with 14 bases spanning the gap. Germline V gene lookup returns CDR1 LGHDT and CDR2 YNNKEL (reference sequence). The CDR3 spans 15 residues. The chain's CDR3 is CASSQRITGVETQYF. In DNA form, the CDR3 reads TGTGCCAGCAGCCAAAGGATAACGGGAGTAGAGACCCAGTACTTC.

The chain uses TRBV28 and TRBJ2-5, with 8 bases fitting TRBD2. The germline V gene encodes CDR1 MDHEN and CDR2 SYDVKM. The CDR3 runs 14 residues. V shed 5 bases and J 3 bases; nucleotides not matched to a gene: 5. CDR3 loop: CASSPTSGEETQYF. CDR3 nucleotides: TGTGCCAGCAGTCCTACTAGCGGCGAAGAGACCCAGTACTTC.

This clone was picked up a small number of times. The rearrangement uses TRBV6-4 and TRBJ2-3, with 8 bases identical to TRBD2. V gave up 0 bases and J gave up 4 bases; unmatched junction bases: 3. In germline, CDR1 is MRHNA, CDR2 SNTAGT. The CDR3 covers 15 residues. In DNA, the CDR3 is TGTGCCAGCAGTGACTCGACGGGAGGGCCAGATACGCAGTATTTT. This encodes CASSDSTGGPDTQYF.

The chain recombines TRBV7-6 with TRBJ1-1; unclear D gene. Germline V gene sequence: CDR1 SGHVS, CDR2 FNYEAQ. Trimming left V 2 bases short and J 0 bases short, with 7 bases between. There are 14 residues in the CDR3. The CDR3 spells CASSLSAVNTEAFF. The CDR3 bases are TGTGCCAGCAGCTTATCGGCGGTGAACACTGAAGCTTTCTTT.

The CDR3 bases are TGTGCCAGTAGTATACACGGGACAGTGAACACTGAAGCTTTCTTT. Amino acids: CASSIHGTVNTEAFF. The J gene is TRBJ1-1, the V gene TRBV19; 7 bases map to TRBD1. Germline-derived CDR1 and CDR2 are LNHDA and SQIVND (reference sequence). V was pared by 2 bases and J by 0 bases, with 3 bases of the junction left unmatched. CDR3 size: 15 residues.

The chain joins TRBV19 to TRBJ2-1, with TRBD1 matching 9 bases. Germline trimming cut 6 bases from V and 6 bases from J; bases unmatched to any gene: 12. Germline lookup yields CDR1 LNHDA and CDR2 SQIVND (reference sequence). This CDR3 region has 16 residues. CDR3 in amino acids: CASSHLVGQGFNEQFF. The DNA for the CDR3 is TGTGCCAGTAGCCACCTTGTAGGACAGGGGTTCAATGAGCAGTTCTTC.

The chain joins TRBV7-2 to TRBJ1-4, with D unresolved. CDR3 length: 15 amino acids. V was trimmed by 4 bases and J by 4 bases, leaving 13 bases between them. Germline values: CDR1 SGHTA, CDR2 FQGNSA. CDR3: CASSSRGGFNEKLFF. CDR3 coding DNA: TGTGCCAGCAGCTCCCGGGGAGGTTTTAATGAAAAACTGTTTTTT.

This rearrangement joins TRBV7-9 to TRBJ1-1, with no clear D. The CDR3 consists of 14 residues. The germline V gene has CDR1 SEHNR and CDR2 FQNEAQ (reference sequence). V was clipped by 5 bases and J by 1 base, with 11 bases between them. The CDR3 bases are TGTGCCAGCAGCCTATATGACTCGAACACTGAAGCTTTCTTT. Translated: CASSLYDSNTEAFF. Supplemented by reference TRBV7-9 and TRBJ1-1, the full variable domain reads DTGVSQNPRHKITKRGQNVTFRCDPISEHNRLYWYRQTLGQGPEFLTYFQNEAQLEKSRLLSDRFSAERPKGSFSTLEIQRTEQGDSAMYLCASSLYDSNTEAFFGQGTRLTVV.

The count of this clone is one. The CDR3 reads CASTQTGGFNEQYF. DNA of the CDR3: TGCGCCAGCACCCAGACAGGGGGCTTCAACGAGCAGTACTTC. The chain is built from TRBV4-1 and TRBJ2-7, with 10 bases that match TRBD1. The germline CDR1 and CDR2 sequences are MGHRA and YSYEKL. J lost 5 bases, V lost 7 bases, and 8 bases had no gene match. The CDR3 totals 14 residues.

The DNA of the CDR3 is TGTGCTAGTGGTTTTTTGACAGGGGAGGGCAATCAGCCCCAGCATTTT. Translating gives CASGFLTGEGNQPQHF. V usage is TRBV12-5 and J usage is TRBJ1-5; 8 nucleotides align to TRBD1. Germline V gene lookup returns CDR1 LGHNT and CDR2 FRNRAP. The trim removed 3 bases at V and 2 bases at J, leaving 6 bases unmatched. The CDR3 covers 16 residues. Filled out from reference TRBV12-5 and TRBJ1-5, the complete variable domain reads DARVTQTPRHKVTEMGQEVTMRCQPILGHNTVFWYRQTMMQGLELLAYFRNRAPLDDSGMPKDRFSAEMPDATLATLKIQPSEPRDSAVYFCASGFLTGEGNQPQHFGDGTRLSIL.

The rearrangement uses TRBV2 and TRBJ1-5; D gene unclear. Germline-derived CDR1 and CDR2 are SNHLY and FYNNEI. The CDR3 is 12 residues long. Trimming took 2 bases from V and 5 from J, leaving 4 bases between them. In nucleotides, the CDR3 is TGTGCCAGCAGTGAACGGTATCAGCCCCAGCATTTT. Protein sequence: CASSERYQPQHF.

The genes are TRBV19 and TRBJ1-2; TRBD1 aligns across 9 bases. This CDR3 comprises 15 residues. Germline CDR1 reads LNHDA; CDR2 reads SQIVND (reference sequence). With V trimmed by 7 bases and J by 4 bases, 10 bases remained unmatched. CDR3 DNA sequence: TGTGCCAGTACGTCACAGGGGGCTTTTTCCTATGGCTACACCTTC. Amino acids: CASTSQGAFSYGYTF.

The J gene is TRBJ2-7, the V gene TRBV5-4; 8 bases agree with TRBD2. The J segment lost 0 bases and the V segment lost 0 bases, leaving 5 bases of the junction unmatched. CDR3 length: 16 amino acids. The germline CDR1 and CDR2 sequences are SGHNT and YYREEE (reference sequence). The CDR3 is CASSLGLATTSYEQYF. The CDR3 DNA reads TGTGCCAGCAGCTTGGGACTAGCGACGACCTCCTACGAGCAGTACTTC.

The rearrangement joins TRBV18 to TRBJ2-3; 11 nucleotides match TRBD2. Germline trimming cut 6 bases from V and 2 bases from J; bases unmatched to any gene: 7. From germline, CDR1 is KGHSH and CDR2 LQKENI. The CDR3 consists of 16 residues. DNA for the CDR3: TGTGCCAGCTCTCCCGGGACTAGCGGAGTCACAGATACGCAGTATTTT. Translation gives CASSPGTSGVTDTQYF.

The chain couples TRBV28 to TRBJ1-4, with 8 nucleotides matching TRBD1. Germline CDR1 reads MDHEN; CDR2 reads SYDVKM. V was pared by 4 bases and J by 6 bases, with 7 bases of the junction left unmatched. The CDR3 has 15 residues. This CDR3 is CASSSQDRDHEKLFF. As DNA, the CDR3 is TGTGCCAGCAGTTCCCAGGACAGGGACCATGAAAAACTGTTTTTT.